This TCR beta chain was documented in a study of control samples from healthy donors and cancer patients. The protocol was immunoSEQ multiplex PCR, while the TCRdb copy is restricted to in-frame clones and leaves out a portion. Of some 190,000 clones in the sample, roughly nine tenths were seen once. This CDR3 is 15 amino acids long. V dropped 0 bases and J dropped 0 bases, with 8 bases sitting between them. This clone appeared a few times. The V gene is TRBV5-3, the J gene TRBJ2-3, with no clear D. Being an ORF, TRBV5-3 has a function that is uncertain. The sample taken for sequencing was blood. This sequence originates from a man aged 30 to 39 in good health. The CDR3 is CARSLGNNSTDTQYF. The CDR3 DNA reads TGTGCCAGAAGCTTGGGTAATAATAGCACAGATACGCAGTATTTT.